Listed here are 6 T cell receptor beta chains from one sample, sequenced in a study of tumor-infiltrating lymphocytes in oesophageal squamous cell carcinoma. One entry per CDR3 protein results from TCRdb running MiXCR on the PCR reads. The table includes around 12,000 distinct CDR3 sequences, about 55% detected once. The sequencing sample was made of esophageal tumor tissue. These receptors were obtained from a female donor with esophageal squamous cell carcinoma.

This chain links TRBV14 with TRBJ2-3; possible D gene TRBD1, 5 bases. The CDR3 is 15 amino acids. V was shortened by 0 bases and J by 8 bases, with 15 bases between the two germline ends. CDR1 and CDR2 from the germline V gene are SGHDN and FVKESK. Here the CDR3 DNA reads TGTGCCAGCAGCCAAGATCTTGGTAGAAGGGGTACGCAGTATTTT. This encodes CASSQDLGRRGTQYF.

Sample share makes this clonotype medium-sized. The CDR3 bases are TGTGCCAGCAGTTACCGTTCAGGGGTGGGGACTGAAGCTTTCTTT. Its protein product is CASSYRSGVGTEAFF. The V call is TRBV6-2 or TRBV6-3, the J call TRBJ1-1, with D possibly TRBD1 on 6 matching bases. V gave up 2 bases and J gave up 5 bases, with 15 bases separating them. CDR3 length: 15 amino acids. Germline-derived CDR1 and CDR2 are MNHEY and SVGEGT.

The rearrangement joins TRBV7-6 to TRBJ2-4; D is perhaps TRBD1 or TRBD2 (5 bases each). TRBJ2-5 matches the DNA end more closely, so the J call is doubtful. The CDR3 spans 14 residues. The germline gives CDR1 SGHVS, CDR2 FNYEAQ. The CDR3 nucleotides read TGTGCCAGCAGCTCGCGGCCAGGGACGGAGACCCAGTACTTC. Amino acids: CASSSRPGTETQYF.

V gene TRBV28 combines with J gene TRBJ2-4, with 9 bases fitting TRBD1. V lost 5 bases to trimming and J lost 5 bases; unmatched junction nucleotides: 7. The V gene's germline CDR1 is MDHEN and CDR2 SYDVKM. This CDR3 spans 15 amino acids. CDR3 protein: CASSRTGVRQNIQYF. The DNA of the CDR3 is TGTGCCAGCAGTCGGACAGGGGTAAGGCAAAACATTCAGTACTTC.

The chain combines TRBV25-1 with TRBJ2-5; the D gene is possibly TRBD2 (5 bases). Looked up from germline, CDR1 is MGHDK and CDR2 is SYGVNS. V was trimmed by 3 bases and J by 2 bases, leaving 13 bases between them. The CDR3 is made up of 15 amino acids. CDR3 DNA sequence: TGTGCCAGCAGTGACCCCGGACTGACGCAAGAGACCCAGTACTTC. Its translation is CASSDPGLTQETQYF.

The J gene is TRBJ2-7, the V gene TRBV7-6; D is unresolved. Looked up from germline, CDR1 is SGHVS and CDR2 is FNYEAQ. The V end was cut by 3 bases, the J end by 3 bases, with 12 bases between. The CDR3 runs to 14 residues. The CDR3: CASSLGLSSYEQYF. CDR3 DNA: TGTGCCAGCAGCTTGGGCCTATCGAGCTACGAGCAGTACTTC. The full variable domain, its missing parts supplied by reference TRBV7-6 and TRBJ2-7, is GAGVSQSPRYKVTKRGQDVALRCDPISGHVSLYWYRQALGQGPEFLTYFNYEAQQDKSGLPNDRFSAERPEGSISTLTIQRTEQRDSAMYRCASSLGLSSYEQYFGPGTRLTVT.